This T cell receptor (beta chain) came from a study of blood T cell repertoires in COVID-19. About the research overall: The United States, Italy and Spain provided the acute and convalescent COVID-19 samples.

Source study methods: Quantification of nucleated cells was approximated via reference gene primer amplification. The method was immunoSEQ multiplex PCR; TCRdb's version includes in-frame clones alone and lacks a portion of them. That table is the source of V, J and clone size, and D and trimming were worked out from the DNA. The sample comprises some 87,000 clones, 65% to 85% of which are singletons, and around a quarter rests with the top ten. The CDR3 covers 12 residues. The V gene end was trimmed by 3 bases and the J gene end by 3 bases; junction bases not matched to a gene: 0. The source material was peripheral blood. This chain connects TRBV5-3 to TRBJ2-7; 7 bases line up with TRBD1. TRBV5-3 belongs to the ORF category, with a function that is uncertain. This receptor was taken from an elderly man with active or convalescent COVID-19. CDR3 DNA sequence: TGTGCCAGAAGCTGGGACAGCTACGAGCAGTACTTC. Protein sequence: CARSWDSYEQYF.